The 9 T cell receptor beta chains presented below share a single source sample, sequenced in a study of persistence of HIV-infected CD4 T cells. Stimulation used about 9.5 ug/mL lysate from CMV-infected fibroblasts. CD40L/CD69 double-negative CD45RO-high memory CD4+ T cells were collected. These receptors' antigens are unknown. Sequencing used immunoSEQ version 4 in survey mode. Repertoires were generated with immunoSEQ multiplex PCR, while TCRdb's copy carries only in-frame clones and drops some. Counted here are over 25,000 clones, roughly four fifths occurring once; the ten biggest clones make up more than 0.85%. Sequenced material: CD4+ T cells sorted from PBMCs after roughly 18-hour stimulation, taken from a patient who received antiretroviral therapy. Receptors were obtained from an adult man with HIV who was CMV-seropositive.

In its sample, this clone was seen a few times. The CDR3 DNA sequence: TGCAGCGTGGACGCGGGGGGCGGCCTCCACTTT. Residues: CSVDAGGGLHF. This chain joins TRBV29-1 and TRBJ1-6; D is possibly TRBD1 (6 bases). The CDR3 contains 11 residues. Trimming removed 6 bases from V and 15 bases from J, with 15 bases in between. CDR1 and CDR2 (germline): SQVTM, ANQGSEA.

A single count supports this clone. The gene calls are TRBV7-8 and TRBJ1-1; perhaps TRBD1 as D (5 bases). V was pared by 5 bases and J by 1 base, with 14 bases between. The CDR3 loop spans 15 amino acids. Germline-derived CDR1 and CDR2 are SGHVS and FQNEAQ. The CDR3 DNA sequence: TGTGCCAGCAGCCTGGGGCCGGGGTCGAACACTGAAGCTTTCTTT. Translated: CASSLGPGSNTEAFF.

This clone was counted a single time. This rearrangement joins TRBV7-2 to TRBJ1-2; no clear D. This CDR3 comprises 13 residues. The germline V and J ends were trimmed by 3 bases and 1 base, with 6 bases remaining between them. Germline V gene sequence: CDR1 SGHTA, CDR2 FQGNSA. As DNA, the CDR3 is TGTGCCAGCAGCTTGGGCAATAACTATGGCTACACCTTC. Translation: CASSLGNNYGYTF.

The rearrangement uses TRBV3-1 (or the pseudogene TRBV3-2) and TRBJ1-1; 7 bases line up with TRBD1. Germline CDR1 LGHDT, CDR2 YNNKEL (reference sequence). This CDR3 contains 16 residues. V was clipped by 4 bases and J by 0 bases; unmatched bases: 8. CDR3 region: CASSLPRTGMNTEAFF. Here the CDR3 DNA reads TGTGCCAGCAGCCTACCTCGGACAGGAATGAACACTGAAGCTTTCTTT.

This chain uses TRBV7-2 with TRBJ1-4, with 7 bases that match TRBD1. Germline CDR1 and CDR2: SGHTA and FQGNSA. The CDR3 runs to 15 residues. V lost 3 bases to trimming and J lost 0 bases; unmatched junction nucleotides: 1. The CDR3 bases are TGTGCCAGCAGCTTCCAGGGGGCAACTAATGAAAAACTGTTTTTT. It codes for CASSFQGATNEKLFF. Full variable domain (missing parts from reference TRBV7-2 and TRBJ1-4): GAGVSQSPSNKVTEKGKDVELRCDPISGHTALYWYRQSLGQGLEFLIYFQGNSAPDKSGLPSDRFSAERTGGSVSTLTIQRTQQEDSAVYLCASSFQGATNEKLFFGSGTQLSVL.

This clone was detected a few times. This sequence joins TRBV6-5 and TRBJ2-3; a possible D gene is TRBD1 (5 bases). V lost 6 bases to trimming and J lost 11 bases, with 18 bases between them. This CDR3 spans 13 amino acids. Germline V gene lookup returns CDR1 MNHEY and CDR2 SVGAGI. For the CDR3, the DNA is TGTGCCAGCAGCGATAGGACACCTGGTAGGCAGTATTTT. Encoded protein: CASSDRTPGRQYF.

The J gene is TRBJ2-3, the V gene TRBV5-4; 7 bases line up with TRBD2. J lost 4 bases, V lost 5 bases, and 10 bases had no gene match. Germline assignment: CDR1 SGHNT and CDR2 YYREEE (reference sequence). This CDR3 comprises 15 residues. The CDR3 protein is CASSLVGLRPDTQYF. In DNA form, the CDR3 reads TGTGCCAGCAGTCTAGTGGGACTACGCCCAGATACGCAGTATTTT.

V and J are TRBV6-5 and TRBJ1-6; D remains ambiguous. CDR1 is MNHEY, CDR2 SVGAGI, per germline. The CDR3 sequence is 13 residues long. V lost 6 bases and J 2 bases, leaving 5 bases between the germline ends. CDR3 nucleotide sequence: TGTGCCAGCAGCCGGGCCTATAATTCACCCCTCCACTTT. Translated: CASSRAYNSPLHF.

The V call is TRBV28, the J call TRBJ1-1; 9 bases map to TRBD1. The junction had 5 bases not matched to a gene; V was cut back by 1 base and J by 5 bases. Germline loops: CDR1 MDHEN, CDR2 SYDVKM. The CDR3 covers 15 residues. As DNA, the CDR3 is TGTGCCAGCAGTTTATTACAGGGGGCGCGGACTGAAGCTTTCTTT. Translation gives CASSLLQGARTEAFF. Supplemented by reference TRBV28 and TRBJ1-1, the full variable domain reads DVKVTQSSRYLVKRTGEKVFLECVQDMDHENMFWYRQDPGLGLRLIYFSYDVKMKEKGDIPEGYSVSREKKERFSLILESASTNQTSMYLCASSLLQGARTEAFFGQGTRLTVV.